The rows below give T cell receptor beta chains drawn from one sample of a study of read filtering for tumor transcriptome and immune sequencing. Each CDR3 protein gets one entry after TCRdb re-called the reads with MiXCR. The table has about 24,000 distinct CDR3 sequences, about 20% seen once. The sequencing sample was made of a population of CD138-negative cells sorted from bone marrow. The source of these receptors is a donor aged 40 or over with multiple myeloma. The CDR3 runs from the conserved cysteine through the conserved F or W. Fields, in order: D gene, V gene, clone size, J gene, CDR3 protein, CDR3 DNA. The D gene is left open where the match is weak. A clone size is listed for some rows: how often the clone was seen (once, few, many), or a class if it is expanded.

TRBD1	TRBV11-2	few	TRBJ1-1	CASSRTGSGTEAFF	TGTGCCAGCAGCAGGACAGGGAGCGGAACTGAAGCTTTCTTT
.	TRBV27	many	TRBJ2-6	CASSLRLGTRRTGANVLTF	TGTGCCAGCAGTTTAAGGTTAGGGACCCGAAGGACTGGGGCCAACGTCCTGACTTTC
.	TRBV28	.	TRBJ2-7	CASSFRGARDEQYF	TGTGCCAGCAGTTTTAGGGGCGCCAGGGACGAGCAGTACTTC
.	TRBV2	.	TRBJ1-2	CASSERQFYGYTF	TGTGCCAGCAGTGAACGTCAGTTCTATGGCTACACCTTC
.	TRBV2	.	TRBJ2-1	CASSGGIVSYNEQFF	TGTGCCAGCAGTGGAGGCATAGTCTCTTACAATGAGCAGTTCTTC
.	TRBV5-1	few	TRBJ1-5	CASSLAPGNHQPQHF	TGCGCCAGCAGCTTGGCCCCAGGGAATCATCAGCCCCAGCATTTT
.	TRBV28	.	TRBJ2-3	CASSSPPSGTDTQYF	TGTGCCAGCAGTTCCCCCCCGAGCGGGACAGATACGCAGTATTTT
.	TRBV5-1	.	TRBJ1-2	CASSLKGQGGYTF	TGCGCCAGCAGCTTGAAGGGGCAAGGAGGCTACACCTTC
.	TRBV5-6	many	TRBJ1-1	CASSPSGGRGPGGTEAFF	TGTGCCAGCAGCCCGAGCGGGGGTAGGGGACCTGGGGGGACTGAAGCTTTCTTT
.	TRBV27	many	TRBJ1-5	CASSKLGGDQPQHF	TGTGCCAGCAGTAAGCTGGGGGGGGATCAGCCCCAGCATTTT
.	TRBV11-2	.	TRBJ2-5	CASSLRPETQYF	TGTGCCAGCAGCTTACGGCCAGAGACCCAGTACTTC
.	TRBV4-1	many	TRBJ2-3	CASSQEETARTDTQYF	TGCGCCAGCAGCCAAGAGGAGACAGCTCGCACAGATACGCAGTATTTT
TRBD1	TRBV5-6	many	TRBJ2-3	CASSLVGTALITDTQYF	TGTGCCAGCAGCTTGGTCGGGACAGCCTTAATCACAGATACGCAGTATTTT
.	TRBV28	many	TRBJ2-1	CASSLPRFDGNEQFF	TGTGCCAGCAGTTTGCCCCGATTTGATGGGAATGAGCAGTTCTTC
.	TRBV2	many	TRBJ2-3	CASSEGPWGQYF	TGTGCCAGCAGTGAAGGGCCCTGGGGGCAGTATTTT
.	TRBV11-2	many	TRBJ2-2	CASSSYRVNTGELFF	TGTGCCAGCAGCTCCTACAGGGTGAACACCGGGGAGCTGTTTTTT
.	TRBV7-3	.	TRBJ2-3	CASRDKRSTDTQYF	TGTGCCAGCAGGGACAAGAGAAGCACAGATACGCAGTATTTT
.	TRBV6-5	many	TRBJ2-2	CASSYPGTGELFF	TGTGCCAGCAGTTACCCCGGCACCGGGGAGCTGTTTTTT
.	TRBV5-6	many	TRBJ2-2	CASSLYVPALDSLIGTGELFF	TGTGCCAGCAGCCTTTACGTTCCCGCATTGGACAGCCTAATAGGCACCGGGGAGCTGTTTTTT
.	TRBV7-9	.	TRBJ2-1	CASRPDRPVGLKNNEQFF	TGTGCCAGCAGGCCGGACAGGCCCGTGGGACTTAAAAACAATGAGCAGTTCTTC
TRBD1	TRBV5-1	.	TRBJ1-5	CASSLDPTGGNQPQHF	TGCGCCAGCAGCTTGGACCCGACAGGGGGCAATCAGCCCCAGCATTTT
.	TRBV12-3/TRBV12-4	.	TRBJ2-2	CASSFQANTGELFF	TGTGCCAGCAGTTTCCAGGCTAACACCGGGGAGCTGTTTTTT
TRBD1	TRBV7-3	many	TRBJ1-6	CASSLTSGGGSPLHF	TGTGCCAGCAGCTTAACGTCAGGGGGCGGCTCACCCCTCCACTTT
.	TRBV6-5	few	TRBJ2-3	CASSYSLAAVNTQYF	TGTGCCAGCAGTTACTCCCTGGCCGCCGTCAATACGCAGTATTTT
TRBD1	TRBV4-1	many	TRBJ2-2	CASSQEQGRAGELFF	TGCGCCAGCAGCCAAGAACAGGGGCGGGCCGGGGAGCTGTTTTTT
TRBD2	TRBV2	many	TRBJ2-6	CASSRLASGANVLTF	TGTGCCAGCAGTCGACTAGCGTCCGGGGCCAACGTCCTGACTTTC
.	TRBV27	.	TRBJ2-1	CATFSGSSYNEQFF	TGTGCCACCTTCTCGGGGAGCTCCTACAATGAGCAGTTCTTC
TRBD2	TRBV18	many	TRBJ2-5	CASSPGLDETQYF	TGTGCCAGCTCACCGGGACTAGACGAGACCCAGTACTTC
TRBD2	TRBV4-1	many	TRBJ2-3	CASSQVGLADTDTQYF	TGCGCCAGCAGCCAAGTAGGGCTAGCGGACACAGATACGCAGTATTTT
.	TRBV5-1	many	TRBJ2-3	CASSLDLPRSSTDTQYF	TGCGCCAGCAGCTTGGATCTTCCGCGGAGTAGCACAGATACGCAGTATTTT
.	TRBV6-1	few	TRBJ2-1	CASSEPGRNEQFF	TGTGCCAGCAGTGAACCAGGGAGGAATGAGCAGTTCTTC
.	TRBV28	many	TRBJ1-1	CASSWTEDMNTEAFF	TGTGCCAGCAGCTGGACAGAAGATATGAACACTGAAGCTTTCTTT
.	TRBV11-2	.	TRBJ2-5	CASSLDYQLRETQYF	TGTGCCAGCAGCTTAGATTACCAGCTCCGGGAGACCCAGTACTTC
.	TRBV2	many	TRBJ2-1	CASSGPGGFGEQFF	TGTGCCAGCAGTGGGCCAGGGGGGTTTGGTGAGCAGTTCTTC
.	TRBV11-2	.	TRBJ2-3	CAGSLDGGADTQYF	TGTGCCGGCAGCTTAGACGGGGGAGCAGATACGCAGTATTTT
.	TRBV11-2	few	TRBJ2-3	CASNRGPADTQYF	TGTGCCAGCAACCGGGGGCCGGCAGATACGCAGTATTTT
.	TRBV20-1	.	TRBJ2-3	CSARDRSITDTQYF	TGCAGTGCTAGAGATAGAAGTATCACAGATACGCAGTATTTT
.	TRBV27	many	TRBJ1-1	CASSLRPRFNEAFF	TGTGCCAGCAGTTTACGACCTCGTTTCAACGAAGCTTTCTTT
.	TRBV11-2	few	TRBJ2-3	CASSPWTSTDTQYF	TGTGCCAGCAGCCCTTGGACCAGCACAGATACGCAGTATTTT
TRBD1	TRBV19	.	TRBJ2-2	CASSVYRGPGGELFF	TGTGCCAGTAGTGTCTACAGGGGGCCAGGCGGGGAGCTGTTTTTT
.	TRBV29-1	.	TRBJ1-3	CSGRQGSGNTIYF	TGCAGCGGCCGTCAGGGCTCTGGAAACACCATATATTTT
.	TRBV5-1	once	TRBJ2-3	CASSLRGSGTDTQYF	TGCGCCAGCAGCCTACGGGGGTCCGGCACAGATACGCAGTATTTT
.	TRBV19	many	TRBJ1-1	CASSSWGTEAFF	TGTGCCAGTAGTTCCTGGGGAACTGAAGCTTTCTTT
TRBD2	TRBV20-1	medium-sized	TRBJ2-1	CSARDILAGESYNEQFF	TGCAGTGCTAGAGATATACTAGCGGGGGAATCCTACAATGAGCAGTTCTTC
.	TRBV7-6	many	TRBJ2-5	CASSLFSGGETQYF	TGTGCCAGCAGCTTATTCTCCGGTGGAGAGACCCAGTACTTC
TRBD1	TRBV5-1	many	TRBJ1-1	CASSLDPGTGNTEAFF	TGCGCCAGCAGCTTGGATCCCGGGACAGGGAACACTGAAGCTTTCTTT
TRBD2	TRBV27	.	TRBJ2-2	CASSFIGGVGTGELFF	TGTGCCAGCAGTTTTATTGGGGGGGTTGGCACCGGGGAGCTGTTTTTT
.	TRBV28	many	TRBJ2-5	CASSRGFQETQYF	TGTGCCAGCTCTCGGGGCTTCCAAGAGACCCAGTACTTC
TRBD2	TRBV6-5	many	TRBJ2-3	CASKSSGGRDTQYF	TGTGCCAGCAAGTCTAGCGGGGGTCGTGATACGCAGTATTTT
TRBD2	TRBV18	.	TRBJ2-1	CASPPSSGGRSEQFF	TGTGCCAGCCCACCATCCAGCGGGGGGCGATCTGAGCAGTTCTTC
.	TRBV20-1	medium-sized	TRBJ2-1	CSAQTSWGTALNEQFF	TGCAGTGCTCAGACCTCATGGGGGACGGCTCTCAATGAGCAGTTCTTC
.	TRBV2	many	TRBJ1-1	CASTGRRVGNTEAFF	TGTGCCAGCACCGGCAGGCGGGTTGGGAACACTGAAGCTTTCTTT
.	TRBV7-9	many	TRBJ1-1	CASSLAGAREAFF	TGTGCCAGCAGCTTGGCAGGGGCACGTGAAGCTTTCTTT
TRBD1	TRBV20-1	many	TRBJ1-1	CSARTGDFEAFF	TGCAGTGCGCGGACAGGGGACTTTGAAGCTTTCTTT